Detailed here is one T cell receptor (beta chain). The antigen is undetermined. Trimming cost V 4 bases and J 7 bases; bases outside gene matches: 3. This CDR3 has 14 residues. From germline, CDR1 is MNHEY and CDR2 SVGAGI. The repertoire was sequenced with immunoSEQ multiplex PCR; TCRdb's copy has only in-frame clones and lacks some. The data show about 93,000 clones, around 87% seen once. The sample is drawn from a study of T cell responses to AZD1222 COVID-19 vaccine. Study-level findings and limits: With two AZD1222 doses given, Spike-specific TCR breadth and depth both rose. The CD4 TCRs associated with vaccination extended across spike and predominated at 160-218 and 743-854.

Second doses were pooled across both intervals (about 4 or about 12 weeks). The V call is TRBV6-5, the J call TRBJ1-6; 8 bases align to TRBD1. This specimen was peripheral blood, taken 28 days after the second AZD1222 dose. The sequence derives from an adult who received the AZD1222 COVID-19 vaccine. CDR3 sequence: CASSLRQGNSPLHF. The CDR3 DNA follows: TGTGCCAGCAGTTTAAGACAGGGGAATTCACCCCTCCACTTT.